Presented here are 18 T cell receptor beta chains from one specimen sequenced in a study of PD-1 blockade in mismatch repair-deficient tumors (dated by TCRdb to the late 2010s). Libraries were made using the immunoSEQ multiplex PCR assay. Entries here come from immuneACCESS through TCRdb and include only in-frame sequences with V and J called. Some clones fail to appear in such tables; in the studies checked, an unresolved V gene covers under half of the shortfall, and the cause of the remainder is unknown. This sample comprises roughly 34,000 clones, around 80% of them detected only once. The ten largest clones capture about 3.3% of the sample. The specimen comprised PBMCs, sampled roughly 6 weeks after starting pembrolizumab. The receptors come from an adult with mismatch repair-deficient cancer.

This chain connects TRBV7-2 to TRBJ2-3; possibly TRBD2 for D (6 bases). CDR1 is SGHTA, CDR2 FQGNSA, per germline. V dropped 1 base and J dropped 5 bases, with 10 bases sitting between them. CDR3 length equals 14 residues. The CDR3 bases are TGTGCCAGCAGCTTAGACCCGGGAGAAGATACGCAGTATTTT. This gives the protein CASSLDPGEDTQYF.

The V and J genes are TRBV6-5 and TRBJ1-1; D uncertain. There are 13 residues in the CDR3. The germline CDR1 and CDR2 sequences are MNHEY and SVGAGI. The ends were cut back, 7 bases at V and 0 bases at J, with 9 bases in the middle. DNA for the CDR3: TGTGCCAGCAAGTTGCAGGTGAACACTGAAGCTTTCTTT. As protein: CASKLQVNTEAFF.

J is TRBJ2-3 and V is TRBV5-4; 9 bases map to TRBD2. This CDR3 region has 14 residues. The germline V gene has CDR1 SGHNT and CDR2 YYREEE (reference sequence). Trimming at V came to 7 bases and at J to 8 bases, leaving 11 bases not matched to a gene. CDR3 region: CASSSSGTWSTQYF. Written as DNA, the CDR3 is TGTGCCAGCTCCTCTAGCGGGACGTGGAGTACGCAGTATTTT.

The CDR3 DNA is TGTGCCAGTAGTACAGTAGCGGGAGTCGAGCAGTACTTC. Protein: CASSTVAGVEQYF. This sequence joins TRBV19 and TRBJ2-7, with 9 nucleotides matching TRBD2. Germline assignment: CDR1 LNHDA and CDR2 SQIVND (reference sequence). The V gene end was trimmed by 4 bases and the J gene end by 6 bases; junction bases not matched to a gene: 4. There are 13 residues in the CDR3.

This clone is labeled medium-sized (0.01 to 0.1%). V and J are TRBV4-2 and TRBJ2-7; D remains unclear. V was shortened by 1 base and J by 6 bases, with 13 bases between the two germline ends. CDR1 LGHNA and CDR2 YNFKEQ come from the germline V gene. The CDR3 has 14 residues. The CDR3 reads CASSQVKPPLEQYF. CDR3 coding DNA: TGTGCCAGCAGCCAAGTTAAGCCTCCCCTCGAGCAGTACTTC.

This clone was detected once. The J gene is TRBJ1-1, the V gene TRBV19; 10 bases map to TRBD1. The V gene's germline CDR1 is LNHDA and CDR2 SQIVND (reference sequence). Trimming at V came to 6 bases and at J to 1 base, leaving 5 bases not matched to a gene. CDR3 length: 15 amino acids. The DNA of the CDR3 is TGTGCCAGTAGGGACAGGGGGAGTAAGAACACTGAAGCTTTCTTT. Translating gives CASRDRGSKNTEAFF.

V and J are TRBV7-2 and TRBJ2-5; 10 positions agree with TRBD1. Germline V CDR1 and CDR2: SGHTA, FQGNSA. The CDR3 length is 15 residues. The junction had 10 bases not matched to a gene; V was cut back by 5 bases and J by 7 bases. CDR3 amino acids: CASSRQGTGVLTQYF. CDR3 nucleotides: TGTGCCAGCAGCCGACAGGGGACAGGGGTTTTGACCCAGTACTTC.

J is TRBJ1-1 and V is TRBV7-8; D gene uncertain. Per germline, CDR1 SGHVS and CDR2 FQNEAQ. CDR3 length: 15 amino acids. Trimming cost V 5 bases and J 1 base, with 14 bases left between them. CDR3 in DNA: TGTGCCAGCAGCCGGGTAGGTGTTTGGAACACTGAAGCTTTCTTT. Residues: CASSRVGVWNTEAFF.

The gene calls are TRBV7-7 and TRBJ2-1; D might be TRBD1 (5 bases). From germline, CDR1 is SSHAT and CDR2 FNYEAQ (reference sequence). The CDR3 totals 14 residues. Trimming took 5 bases from V and 8 from J, leaving 16 bases between them. The CDR3 nucleotides read TGTGCCAGCAGCCCTAAGGGGTATAACGATGAGCAGTTCTTC. Its protein is CASSPKGYNDEQFF. The entire variable domain, with the rest obtained from reference TRBV7-7 and TRBJ2-1, is as follows: GAGVSQSPRYKVTKRGQDVTLRCDPISSHATLYWYQQALGQGPEFLTYFNYEAQPDKSGLPSDRFSAERPEGSISTLTIQRTEQRDSAMYRCASSPKGYNDEQFFGPGTRLTVL.

The rearrangement links TRBV7-9 to TRBJ2-3; 8 nucleotides match TRBD2. Germline V gene sequence: CDR1 SEHNR, CDR2 FQNEAQ (reference sequence). The CDR3 loop spans 15 amino acids. V trimming: 1 base; J trimming: 3 bases; junction bases outside the gene matches: 3. CDR3 nucleotides: TGTGCCAGCAGCTTAGATAGCGGGACGACAGATACGCAGTATTTT. Protein: CASSLDSGTTDTQYF.

The chain uses TRBV27 and TRBJ1-4; 10 nucleotides agree with TRBD1. The CDR3 length is 17 residues. J was trimmed by 2 bases and V by 9 bases; bases with no gene match: 12. Germline loops: CDR1 MNHEY, CDR2 SMNVEV (reference sequence). The CDR3 spells CASRQGAQVWTNEKLFF. Written as DNA, the CDR3 is TGTGCCAGTAGACAGGGGGCGCAAGTCTGGACTAATGAAAAACTGTTTTTT.

This chain joins TRBV7-3 and TRBJ2-3; 8 bases map to TRBD2. The CDR3 contains 15 residues. Germline CDR1 and CDR2: SGHTA and FQGTGA. J was trimmed by 8 bases and V by 2 bases; bases with no gene match: 9. The CDR3, as DNA: TGTGCCAGCAGCTTATCTGGGGGACTAGGAATTACGCAGTATTTT. As protein: CASSLSGGLGITQYF.

This clone was picked up a small number of times. The chain recombines TRBV6-5 with TRBJ1-6, with 8 bases lining up with TRBD1. The germline V gene has CDR1 MNHEY and CDR2 SVGAGI. The CDR3 is made up of 13 amino acids. V lost 7 bases and J lost 7; bases outside the gene matches: 3. CDR3 sequence reads: CASNRGVNSPLHF. DNA for the CDR3: TGTGCCAGCAACAGGGGGGTGAATTCACCCCTCCACTTT.

This clone has only one observation. The chain is built from TRBV29-1 and TRBJ1-1, with TRBD1 identical over 8 bases. CDR3 size: 16 residues. The V gene end was trimmed by 3 bases and the J gene end by 0 bases; junction bases not matched to a gene: 9. Germline V gene lookup returns CDR1 SQVTM and CDR2 ANQGSEA. This chain's CDR3 is CSVDAPHRGVNTEAFF. Here the CDR3 DNA reads TGCAGCGTTGACGCCCCCCACAGGGGGGTGAACACTGAAGCTTTCTTT.

V and J are TRBV28 and TRBJ2-3; maybe TRBD1 (7 bases). The CDR3 is 16 residues long. CDR1 MDHEN and CDR2 SYDVKM come from the germline V gene. Between the trimmed V and J ends, which lost 5 bases and 5 bases, there was a span of 20 bases. As DNA, the CDR3 is TGTGCCAGCAGTCCCTCCAGGGGGGCGGGTCAAGATACGCAGTATTTT. Translated: CASSPSRGAGQDTQYF.

The chain has TRBV28 and TRBJ2-7, with TRBD2 matching 7 bases. The CDR3 extends over 15 amino acids. Trimming at V came to 2 bases and at J to 0 bases, leaving 4 bases not matched to a gene. Germline CDR1 MDHEN, CDR2 SYDVKM. CDR3 DNA sequence: TGTGCCAGCAGTTTAGTGGGAGGGCCCTCCTACGAGCAGTACTTC. Translated: CASSLVGGPSYEQYF.

This clone was observed a few times. This rearrangement joins TRBV28 to TRBJ1-5, with 10 bases fitting TRBD1. The CDR3 runs 17 residues. V gave up 5 bases and J gave up 1 base; unmatched junction bases: 8. The germline gives CDR1 MDHEN, CDR2 SYDVKM. CDR3 DNA sequence: TGTGCCAGCAGTGGGGACAGGGGTTTGCGGAGCAATCAGCCCCAGCATTTT. Translation gives CASSGDRGLRSNQPQHF.

CDR3 sequence reads: CASSWGLGGYTF. For the CDR3, the DNA is TGTGCCAGCAGCTGGGGGCTCGGAGGCTACACCTTC. The chain is built from TRBV11-3 and TRBJ1-2; D is perhaps TRBD1 (6 bases). Germline V gene lookup returns CDR1 SGHNT and CDR2 YENEEA. Trimming left V 4 bases short and J 8 bases short, with 11 bases between. The CDR3 sequence is 12 residues long.